These T cell receptor beta chains were read from a single sample in a study of blood T cell repertoires in COVID-19. Here immunoSEQ multiplex PCR was the method, and the copy in TCRdb shows in-frame clones only, minus some. The repertoire has 400,000 to 550,000 clones, 80% to 90% of them found once; the top ten carry over 4%. Input material: peripheral blood. The source is a woman aged 30 to 39 with acute or convalescent COVID-19. Both conserved end residues are part of each CDR3. Fields, in order: clone size, J gene, D gene, V gene, CDR3 protein, CDR3 DNA. The D gene is left open where the match is weak. Only some rows state a clone size, as once, few, many or a class for expanded clones.

abundance: once; j_gene: TRBJ2-3; d_gene: -; v_gene: TRBV10-1; CDR3aa: CASSGGRETDTQYF; CDR3nt: TGCGCCAGCAGTGGCGGGCGAGAGACAGATACGCAGTATTTT
abundance: -; j_gene: TRBJ2-7; d_gene: TRBD2; v_gene: TRBV19; CDR3aa: CASSIARGTYEQYF; CDR3nt: TGTGCCAGTAGTATAGCGCGGGGGACCTACGAGCAGTACTTC
abundance: -; j_gene: TRBJ2-5; d_gene: TRBD1; v_gene: TRBV3-1/TRBV3-2; CDR3aa: CASSQWDSSRETQYF; CDR3nt: TGTGCCAGCAGCCAATGGGACAGCTCGCGGGAGACCCAGTACTTC
abundance: -; j_gene: TRBJ1-1; d_gene: -; v_gene: TRBV7-3; CDR3aa: CASSLRQANTEAFF; CDR3nt: TGTGCCAGCAGCTTAAGACAAGCAAACACTGAAGCTTTCTTT
abundance: -; j_gene: TRBJ2-1; d_gene: -; v_gene: TRBV9; CDR3aa: CASSPRGTRRFSYNEQFF; CDR3nt: TGTGCCAGCAGCCCAAGGGGGACCCGACGTTTCTCCTACAATGAGCAGTTCTTC
abundance: few; j_gene: TRBJ2-1; d_gene: TRBD1; v_gene: TRBV5-8; CDR3aa: CASGPRDRGHNEQFF; CDR3nt: TGTGCCAGCGGCCCTCGGGACAGGGGACACAATGAGCAGTTCTTC
abundance: -; j_gene: TRBJ2-7; d_gene: TRBD2; v_gene: TRBV10-3; CDR3aa: CAISEGLDSYEQYF; CDR3nt: TGTGCCATCAGTGAAGGACTAGACTCCTACGAGCAGTACTTC
abundance: few; j_gene: TRBJ1-4; d_gene: -; v_gene: TRBV4-1; CDR3aa: CASNRQSSTNEKLFF; CDR3nt: TGCGCCAGCAACCGACAGTCTTCAACTAATGAAAAACTGTTTTTT
abundance: -; j_gene: TRBJ2-3; d_gene: -; v_gene: TRBV21-1; CDR3aa: CASPPPWDRVPDTQYF; CDR3nt: TGTGCCAGCCCCCCCCCATGGGACAGGGTTCCAGATACGCAGTATTTT
abundance: -; j_gene: TRBJ2-3; d_gene: TRBD2; v_gene: TRBV4-1; CDR3aa: CASSQVRRGGSDTQYF; CDR3nt: TGCGCCAGCAGCCAAGTCCGTAGGGGAGGGTCAGATACGCAGTATTTT
abundance: -; j_gene: TRBJ1-2; d_gene: TRBD1; v_gene: TRBV29-1; CDR3aa: CSVRQGEGLFYGYTF; CDR3nt: TGCAGCGTTAGACAGGGCGAAGGTTTATTTTATGGCTACACCTTC
abundance: -; j_gene: TRBJ2-1; d_gene: TRBD1; v_gene: TRBV3-1/TRBV3-2; CDR3aa: CASSQEVQGVYNEQFF; CDR3nt: TGTGCCAGCAGCCAAGAAGTCCAGGGGGTTTACAATGAGCAGTTCTTC
abundance: -; j_gene: TRBJ2-1; d_gene: -; v_gene: TRBV6-6; CDR3aa: CASSYGRGRNNEQFF; CDR3nt: TGTGCCAGCAGTTACGGGCGGGGGCGTAACAATGAGCAGTTCTTC
abundance: -; j_gene: TRBJ2-3; d_gene: -; v_gene: TRBV18; CDR3aa: CASFDSLGTDTQYF; CDR3nt: TGTGCCAGCTTCGACAGCCTCGGCACAGATACGCAGTATTTT
abundance: -; j_gene: TRBJ2-3; d_gene: TRBD1; v_gene: TRBV14; CDR3aa: CASSQDPGQGGTDTQYF; CDR3nt: TGTGCCAGCAGCCAAGATCCTGGACAGGGAGGCACAGATACGCAGTATTTT
abundance: -; j_gene: TRBJ2-1; d_gene: -; v_gene: TRBV10-3; CDR3aa: CATGRGSDYNEQFF; CDR3nt: TGTGCCACCGGAAGAGGTAGTGACTACAATGAGCAGTTCTTC
abundance: -; j_gene: TRBJ1-4; d_gene: -; v_gene: TRBV4-1; CDR3aa: CASSQRQAREKLFF; CDR3nt: TGCGCCAGCAGTCAGAGACAGGCCAGGGAAAAACTGTTTTTT
abundance: -; j_gene: TRBJ1-5; d_gene: -; v_gene: TRBV2; CDR3aa: CASSLSLGRAGNQPQHF; CDR3nt: TGTGCCAGCAGTCTCTCCCTGGGGAGGGCAGGCAATCAGCCCCAGCATTTT
abundance: many; j_gene: TRBJ2-7; d_gene: TRBD1; v_gene: TRBV29-1; CDR3aa: CSAGQGAFSYEQYF; CDR3nt: TGCAGCGCCGGACAGGGGGCCTTCTCCTACGAGCAGTACTTC